Each of the 21 T cell receptor beta chains below was sequenced from the same sample in a study of Ad26.COV2.S vaccination and SARS-CoV-2 variants. Profiling relied on immunoSEQ multiplex PCR, and the TCRdb table lists in-frame clones only, not all of them. Found here are around 370,000 clones, around 90% of them singletons; the top ten hold around 4%. The sequences come from peripheral blood, collected after recovery from COVID-19. The receptors stem from a human donor who had recovered from COVID-19.

V is TRBV4-1 and J is TRBJ1-1, with D possibly being TRBD1 (5 bases). Trimming cost V 1 base and J 11 bases, with 11 bases left between them. The CDR3 consists of 12 residues. Germline V CDR1 and CDR2: MGHRA, YSYEKL. Written as DNA, the CDR3 is TGCGCCAGCAGCCAAGGGGAGGGGAGGGCTTTCTTT. As protein: CASSQGEGRAFF.

J is TRBJ1-6 and V is TRBV5-8, with a weak D call TRBD1 (6 bases). The germline CDR1 and CDR2 sequences are SGHTS and YDEGEE. The CDR3 loop spans 15 amino acids. V shed 0 bases and J shed 8 bases, with 12 bases lying between them. CDR3 bases: TGTGCCAGCAGCTTGGGGGGGGGCTTGTATTCACCCCTCCACTTT. It encodes CASSLGGGLYSPLHF.

This clone was seen once. The CDR3, as DNA: TGTGCCAGCGGTTTAACAGCTAGCTATGGCTACACCTTC. Its protein is CASGLTASYGYTF. V usage is TRBV6-2 or TRBV6-3 and J usage is TRBJ1-2; D is unresolved. The CDR3 contains 13 residues. Germline CDR1 MNHEY, CDR2 SVGEGT. V was cut by 8 bases and J by 4 bases, with 14 bases left in between.

This clone showed up just once. The chain has TRBV27 and TRBJ1-1; D is unclear. Between the trimmed V and J ends, which lost 3 bases and 1 base, there was a span of 6 bases. The CDR3 has 13 amino acids. Germline-derived CDR1 and CDR2 are MNHEY and SMNVEV (reference sequence). DNA for the CDR3: TGTGCCAGCAGTTTCAGCAGGAACACTGAAGCTTTCTTT. This translates into CASSFSRNTEAFF.

The chain links TRBV5-6 to TRBJ2-5, with D hard to call. Trimming removed 0 bases from V and 4 bases from J, with 1 base in between. Germline CDR1 and CDR2: SGHDT and YYEEEE. This CDR3 spans 11 amino acids. The CDR3 is CASSLAETQYF. The CDR3 bases are TGTGCCAGCAGCTTGGCAGAGACCCAGTACTTC.

The chain employs TRBV6-4 and TRBJ2-1; D is unresolved. Germline V gene lookup returns CDR1 MRHNA and CDR2 SNTAGT. The CDR3 loop spans 13 amino acids. V lost 2 bases to trimming and J lost 6 bases, with 8 bases between them. CDR3 sequence: CASSDVLGNEQFF. For the CDR3, the DNA is TGTGCCAGCAGTGACGTCCTTGGCAATGAGCAGTTCTTC.

This chain joins TRBV7-8 and TRBJ2-1; D might be TRBD1 (6 bases). This CDR3 is built from 17 residues. Trimming left V 0 bases short and J 2 bases short, with 14 bases between. Germline V gene data show CDR1 as SGHVS and CDR2 as FQNEAQ. The CDR3 DNA reads TGTGCCAGCAGCTTAGCCCCCTACAGGGACCCCTACAATGAGCAGTTCTTC. Its translation: CASSLAPYRDPYNEQFF.

The chain has TRBV9 and TRBJ1-6; 9 bases agree with TRBD1. J gave up 5 bases and V 2 bases, and 8 bases lay outside the gene matches. Germline V gives CDR1 SGDLS, CDR2 YYNGEE. The CDR3 extends over 17 amino acids. CDR3 region: CASSVTDRGANNSPLHF. The CDR3, as DNA: TGTGCCAGCAGCGTCACGGACAGGGGAGCGAATAATTCACCCCTCCACTTT.

This clone occurred a few times. The chain's CDR3 is CASRLWGSGNTIYF. Written as DNA, the CDR3 is TGTGCCAGCAGGCTATGGGGCTCTGGAAACACCATATATTTT. This chain connects TRBV5-4 to TRBJ1-3; D unresolved. This CDR3 has 14 residues. The V gene lost 5 bases and the J gene lost 0 bases, with 9 bases spanning the gap. Per germline, CDR1 SGHNT and CDR2 YYREEE (reference sequence).

This sequence joins TRBV9 and TRBJ1-1, with 9 bases aligning to TRBD1. The CDR3 length is 19 residues. Trimming took 3 bases from V and 2 from J; bases not matched to a gene: 17. Germline lookup yields CDR1 SGDLS and CDR2 YYNGEE. As DNA, the CDR3 is TGTGCCAGCAGCGCCCCGATGACCGGGACAGGGATCTCAAACACTGAAGCTTTCTTT. Its protein product is CASSAPMTGTGISNTEAFF.

The V call is TRBV11-2, the J call TRBJ2-2; no reliable D call. The V and J ends lost 5 bases and 5 bases respectively, with 12 bases between them. The CDR3 covers 14 residues. CDR1 is SGHAT, CDR2 FQNNGV, per germline. The CDR3, as DNA: TGTGCCAGCAGCACGCTAGATGGGACCGGGGAGCTGTTTTTT. Translation: CASSTLDGTGELFF.

The genes are TRBV3-1 (or the pseudogene TRBV3-2) and TRBJ2-5; D not certain. V was trimmed by 3 bases and J by 5 bases, leaving 10 bases between them. Germline V gene lookup returns CDR1 LGHDT and CDR2 YNNKEL (reference sequence). There are 13 residues in the CDR3. The CDR3: CASSHLLRETQYF. The CDR3 bases are TGTGCCAGCAGCCACCTCCTCAGGGAGACCCAGTACTTC.

CDR3 in amino acids: CASSDLNRASGELFF. CDR3 nucleotide sequence: TGTGCCAGCAGTGACCTTAACAGGGCGTCCGGGGAGCTGTTTTTT. This chain joins TRBV2 and TRBJ2-2, with D perhaps TRBD1 (6 bases). The CDR3 is 15 residues long. Germline values: CDR1 SNHLY, CDR2 FYNNEI. Trimming removed 3 bases at V and 6 bases at J, with 14 bases between. Variable domain in full (rest from reference TRBV2 and TRBJ2-2): EPEVTQTPSHQVTQMGQEVILRCVPISNHLYFYWYRQILGQKVEFLVSFYNNEISEKSEIFDDQFSVERPDGSNFTLKIRSTKLEDSAMYFCASSDLNRASGELFFGEGSRLTVL.

The J gene is TRBJ2-1, the V gene TRBV12-5; D is ambiguous. Trimming shortened V by 2 bases and J by 3 bases, and 8 bases separated the two germline ends. This CDR3 is 14 amino acids long. The germline V gene encodes CDR1 LGHNT and CDR2 FRNRAP. CDR3 in amino acids: CASGLRTDYNEQFF. CDR3 coding DNA: TGTGCTAGTGGTTTGAGAACCGACTACAATGAGCAGTTCTTC.

This clone was detected once. The chain joins TRBV6-5 to TRBJ2-1, with D tentatively TRBD1 or TRBD2 (5 bases each). Trimming took off 0 bases at V and 8 bases at J, with 8 bases between the two ends. The CDR3 is made up of 13 amino acids. The germline V gene has CDR1 MNHEY and CDR2 SVGAGI. This CDR3 reads CASSYSRDHEQFF. As DNA, the CDR3 is TGTGCCAGCAGTTACTCAAGGGACCATGAGCAGTTCTTC.

The rearrangement links TRBV6-2 or TRBV6-3 to TRBJ1-1; D possibly corresponds to TRBD1 (5 bases). Germline V gene data show CDR1 as MNHEY and CDR2 as SVGEGT. The V and J ends lost 5 bases and 1 base respectively, with 14 bases between them. The CDR3 runs 15 residues. The CDR3 DNA is TGTGCCAGCAGTCGAGGGACGGGCGGGAACACTGAAGCTTTCTTT. It encodes CASSRGTGGNTEAFF.

The chain links TRBV5-6 to TRBJ1-4; D remains ambiguous. V lost 1 base, J lost 3 bases, and 22 bases lay in between. This CDR3 region has 19 residues. Germline CDR1 SGHDT, CDR2 YYEEEE. The CDR3 DNA is TGTGCCAGCAGCTTGTTTCTAGGAGATAGTTTGATGCCTAATGAAAAACTGTTTTTT. Protein: CASSLFLGDSLMPNEKLFF.

The chain links TRBV6-5 to TRBJ2-3, with 7 bases identical to TRBD1. This CDR3 spans 14 amino acids. Germline assignment: CDR1 MNHEY and CDR2 SVGAGI. V lost 5 bases and J lost 4; bases outside the gene matches: 6. The CDR3 loop reads CASSRQGGADTQYF. The CDR3 DNA reads as TGTGCCAGCAGTCGACAGGGCGGCGCAGATACGCAGTATTTT.

The chain links TRBV28 to TRBJ1-1; TRBD1 is a possible D gene (5 bases). This CDR3 comprises 14 residues. The germline gives CDR1 MDHEN, CDR2 SYDVKM. The ends were cut back, 4 bases at V and 7 bases at J, with 16 bases in the middle. Here the CDR3 DNA reads TGTGCCAGCAGTTCTACCCGGGACCTCAATGAAGCTTTCTTT. Its translation is CASSSTRDLNEAFF. Variable domain in full (rest from reference TRBV28 and TRBJ1-1): DVKVTQSSRYLVKRTGEKVFLECVQDMDHENMFWYRQDPGLGLRLIYFSYDVKMKEKGDIPEGYSVSREKKERFSLILESASTNQTSMYLCASSSTRDLNEAFFGQGTRLTVV.

This clone appeared a few times. The chain uses TRBV6-5 and TRBJ1-5, with 8 bases that match TRBD1. CDR1 and CDR2 from the germline V gene are MNHEY and SVGAGI. The V and J ends lost 6 bases and 5 bases, in that order; junction bases with no gene match: 6. CDR3 length equals 14 residues. The CDR3 loop reads CASRRTGMDQPQHF. DNA of the CDR3: TGTGCCAGCAGAAGGACAGGGATGGATCAGCCCCAGCATTTT.

The V and J genes are TRBV7-8 and TRBJ2-3; TRBD1 matches at 10 bases. CDR1 is SGHVS and CDR2 is FQNEAQ in the germline V gene. CDR3 length: 16 amino acids. The V segment lost 2 bases and the J segment 1 base; nucleotides outside the gene matches: 3. As DNA, the CDR3 is TGTGCCAGCAGCTTACTCGGGACAGGGGGCACAGATACGCAGTATTTT. It translates to CASSLLGTGGTDTQYF.